These T cell receptor beta chains were read from a single sample in a study of cytomegalovirus exposure and HLA in healthy donors. TCRdb keeps only in-frame clones here, not all; method: immunoSEQ multiplex PCR. The sample has 150,000 to 200,000 clones; 80% are singletons. Material for sequencing was PBMCs. All receptors come from a woman between 50 and 59 years old in good health and CMV-seropositive. The CDR3 runs from the conserved cysteine through the conserved F or W. Fields, in order: J gene, CDR3 length, clone size, V gene, D gene, CDR3 DNA, CDR3 protein. A D gene is named only where the DNA matches it firmly. The size field is filled for only some rows; it gives once, few, many or a size class.

j_call: TRBJ2-5; cdr3_length: 14; clone_size: few; v_call: TRBV27; d_call: NA; cdr3_nt: TGTGCCAGCAGTTTATCAAGGGCAGGGAAGACCCAGTACTTC; cdr3_aa: CASSLSRAGKTQYF
j_call: TRBJ1-5; cdr3_length: 16; clone_size: NA; v_call: TRBV21-1; d_call: NA; cdr3_nt: TGTGCCAGCAGCAAAGTGGACAGGGGAGGCAATCAGCCCCAGCATTTT; cdr3_aa: CASSKVDRGGNQPQHF
j_call: TRBJ2-7; cdr3_length: 14; clone_size: few; v_call: TRBV10-3; d_call: NA; cdr3_nt: TGTGCCATCAGCGACGGGGTTTTACCCTACGAGCAGTACTTC; cdr3_aa: CAISDGVLPYEQYF
j_call: TRBJ2-7; cdr3_length: 15; clone_size: NA; v_call: TRBV7-2; d_call: TRBD2; cdr3_nt: TGTGCCAGCAGCGGACTAGCGGGGAGCTCCTACGAGCAGTACTTC; cdr3_aa: CASSGLAGSSYEQYF
j_call: TRBJ1-2; cdr3_length: 15; clone_size: NA; v_call: TRBV21-1; d_call: NA; cdr3_nt: TGTGCCAGCAGCAAGGGGACAGGTTTAAACTATGGCTACACCTTC; cdr3_aa: CASSKGTGLNYGYTF
j_call: TRBJ1-2; cdr3_length: 13; clone_size: NA; v_call: TRBV6-7; d_call: TRBD1; cdr3_nt: TGTGCCAGCACGGTTGGACAGGGGTATGGCTACACCTTC; cdr3_aa: CASTVGQGYGYTF
j_call: TRBJ1-1; cdr3_length: 13; clone_size: NA; v_call: TRBV5-1; d_call: NA; cdr3_nt: TGCGCCAGCAGGTACGGACAGACCACTGAAGCTTTCTTT; cdr3_aa: CASRYGQTTEAFF
j_call: TRBJ2-3; cdr3_length: 14; clone_size: NA; v_call: TRBV19; d_call: NA; cdr3_nt: TGTGCCAGTAGTGCGACACCAAACACAGATACGCAGTATTTT; cdr3_aa: CASSATPNTDTQYF
j_call: TRBJ2-2; cdr3_length: 17; clone_size: NA; v_call: TRBV12-5; d_call: TRBD1; cdr3_nt: TGTGCTAGTGGTTTGGTACCCCCCGACAGGGAAGGAGGGGAGCTGTTTTTT; cdr3_aa: CASGLVPPDREGGELFF
j_call: TRBJ1-2; cdr3_length: 13; clone_size: NA; v_call: TRBV7-9; d_call: TRBD1; cdr3_nt: TGTTCCAGCAGCCCCGGGACAGACTATGGCTACACCTTC; cdr3_aa: CSSSPGTDYGYTF
j_call: TRBJ1-2; cdr3_length: 13; clone_size: NA; v_call: TRBV4-3; d_call: NA; cdr3_nt: TGCGCCAGCAGCCTAGGAGGTGTCTATGGCTACACCTTC; cdr3_aa: CASSLGGVYGYTF
j_call: TRBJ1-2; cdr3_length: 13; clone_size: NA; v_call: TRBV6-6; d_call: TRBD1; cdr3_nt: TGTGCCAGCAGATCTGGACAGGGGGGGAGCTACACCTTC; cdr3_aa: CASRSGQGGSYTF
j_call: TRBJ1-1; cdr3_length: 14; clone_size: NA; v_call: TRBV2; d_call: NA; cdr3_nt: TGTGCCAGCATCCAGGGTAGGGAGGGCACTGAAGCTTTCTTT; cdr3_aa: CASIQGREGTEAFF
j_call: TRBJ2-1; cdr3_length: 17; clone_size: NA; v_call: TRBV7-2; d_call: TRBD2; cdr3_nt: TGTGCCAGCAGCTTAGCGCAACTAGCGGGGGGGCAACGGGAGCAGTTCTTC; cdr3_aa: CASSLAQLAGGQREQFF
j_call: TRBJ1-3; cdr3_length: 18; clone_size: NA; v_call: TRBV7-2; d_call: NA; cdr3_nt: TGTGCCAGCAGCTTAGCGTTGACTCCCGAGGCCTCTGGAAACACCATATATTTT; cdr3_aa: CASSLALTPEASGNTIYF
j_call: TRBJ2-5; cdr3_length: 13; clone_size: NA; v_call: TRBV28; d_call: TRBD2; cdr3_nt: TGTGCCAGCAGCCAAGGACTAGCGGTGACCCAGTACTTC; cdr3_aa: CASSQGLAVTQYF
j_call: TRBJ2-3; cdr3_length: 14; clone_size: once; v_call: TRBV28; d_call: TRBD1; cdr3_nt: TGTGCCATCGGGCCAAGACAGGGGATGAATACGCAGTATTTT; cdr3_aa: CAIGPRQGMNTQYF
j_call: TRBJ1-6; cdr3_length: 14; clone_size: NA; v_call: TRBV11-2; d_call: TRBD1; cdr3_nt: TGTGCCAGCAGCTTGGGACAGATTAATTCACCCCTCCACTTT; cdr3_aa: CASSLGQINSPLHF
j_call: TRBJ1-2; cdr3_length: 14; clone_size: NA; v_call: TRBV28; d_call: NA; cdr3_nt: TGTGCCAGCAGTTTGTTGGGACTTTACTATGGCTACACCTTC; cdr3_aa: CASSLLGLYYGYTF
j_call: TRBJ2-6; cdr3_length: 17; clone_size: NA; v_call: TRBV18; d_call: TRBD1; cdr3_nt: TGTGCCAGCTCACCCAGGACAGGGAGCTCTGGGGCCAACGTCCTGACTTTC; cdr3_aa: CASSPRTGSSGANVLTF
j_call: TRBJ2-7; cdr3_length: 13; clone_size: once; v_call: TRBV30; d_call: TRBD1; cdr3_nt: TGTGCCTGGCTACGGACAGGGGCCTACGAGCAGTACTTC; cdr3_aa: CAWLRTGAYEQYF
j_call: TRBJ2-3; cdr3_length: 15; clone_size: NA; v_call: TRBV4-3; d_call: NA; cdr3_nt: TGCGCCAGCAGCCCTCGGGAGTGGGGCACAGATACGCAGTATTTT; cdr3_aa: CASSPREWGTDTQYF
j_call: TRBJ1-2; cdr3_length: 13; clone_size: NA; v_call: TRBV7-9; d_call: TRBD1; cdr3_nt: TGTGCCAGCAGCCCCACAGGGGGGACCGGCTACACCTTC; cdr3_aa: CASSPTGGTGYTF
j_call: TRBJ2-5; cdr3_length: 15; clone_size: few; v_call: TRBV7-2; d_call: TRBD1; cdr3_nt: TGTGCCAGCAGCTTTGGGACAGGGAGGCAAGAGACCCAGTACTTC; cdr3_aa: CASSFGTGRQETQYF